These 27 T cell receptor beta chains came from one sample sequenced in a study of response to subunit inactivated influenza vaccine. TCRdb re-derived calls from the RT-PCR reads in MiXCR, one entry per CDR3 protein. In the table there are about 700,000 distinct CDR3 sequences, 15% to 19% of which are singletons. This specimen consisted of PBMCs from blood, obtained 12 days after vaccination. These receptors all come from a middle-aged man who received an inactivated influenza vaccine.

This clonotype was detected only a few times. The genes are TRBV11-2 and TRBJ2-1; 7 nucleotides agree with TRBD2. J lost 6 bases, V lost 5 bases, and 7 bases had no gene match. The CDR3 runs to 14 residues. Germline assignment: CDR1 SGHAT and CDR2 FQNNGV. CDR3 region: CASSLLRGSNEQFF. CDR3 DNA: TGTGCCAGCAGCCTACTCCGCGGGAGCAATGAGCAGTTCTTC.

The V gene is TRBV4-2, the J gene TRBJ2-5; D is possibly TRBD2 (6 bases). Germline V gene lookup returns CDR1 LGHNA and CDR2 YNFKEQ. Deletions cut 1 base from V and 1 base from J, with 13 bases between. The CDR3 runs to 16 residues. In DNA, the CDR3 is TGTGCCAGCAGCCAAGGGGGAGGAATAACCCAAGAGACCCAGTACTTC. It yields the protein CASSQGGGITQETQYF.

The genes are TRBV10-3 and TRBJ1-2; TRBD1 matches at 9 bases. The CDR3 runs 12 residues. The germline CDR1 and CDR2 sequences are ENHRY and SYGVKD. V trimming: 9 bases; J trimming: 7 bases; junction bases outside the gene matches: 6. This CDR3 is CAITGGSGGYTF. The CDR3 DNA sequence: TGTGCCATTACAGGGGGCTCGGGTGGCTACACCTTC.

This clonotype has only a few counts. The chain recombines TRBV5-1 with TRBJ2-1; 8 bases line up with TRBD2. This CDR3 is 16 amino acids long. Germline trimming cut 4 bases from V and 8 bases from J; bases unmatched to any gene: 14. Germline CDR1 SGHRS, CDR2 YFSETQ. The CDR3 DNA sequence: TGCGCCAGCAGCCGCCAAGGCGGGGGGAGACAGGATGAGCAGTTCTTC. Protein product: CASSRQGGGRQDEQFF. Based on the CDR3 plus reference TRBV5-1 and TRBJ2-1, the full variable domain is KAGVTQTPRYLIKTRGQQVTLSCSPISGHRSVSWYQQTPGQGLQFLFEYFSETQRNKGNFPGRFSGRQFSNSRSEMNVSTLELGDSALYLCASSRQGGGRQDEQFFGPGTRLTVL.

The chain is built from TRBV9 and TRBJ2-2; D may be TRBD2 (6 bases). Trimming pared 3 bases from V and 6 bases from J, leaving 15 bases between. Germline V lookup: CDR1 SGDLS, CDR2 YYNGEE. This CDR3 is 15 amino acids long. The DNA of the CDR3 is TGTGCCAGCAGCGCCTTCGGAGGGGCAGCCGGGGAGCTGTTTTTT. Its translation is CASSAFGGAAGELFF.

This clonotype was picked up many times. The gene calls are TRBV5-1 and TRBJ1-6, with a weak D call TRBD1 (5 bases). The V and J ends lost 0 bases and 9 bases respectively, with 13 bases between them. The CDR3 has 15 amino acids. Germline V gene data show CDR1 as SGHRS and CDR2 as YFSETQ. CDR3 residues: CASSLAGREVSPLHF. The CDR3 nucleotides are TGCGCCAGCAGCTTGGCGGGCAGGGAGGTTTCACCCCTCCACTTT.

The chain carries TRBV7-6 and TRBJ2-7; 11 bases are shared with TRBD2. Germline loops: CDR1 SGHVS, CDR2 FNYEAQ. CDR3 length: 18 amino acids. After removal of 0 bases from V and 4 bases from J, the junction contained 11 bases not matched to a gene. The CDR3 DNA reads as TGTGCCAGCAGCTTAGCGGGTCCTAGCGGGAGGCCGTGGTACGAGCAGTACTTC. Its translation is CASSLAGPSGRPWYEQYF.

The chain has TRBV30 and TRBJ2-3; 10 nucleotides line up with TRBD1. Germline CDR1 is GTSNPN and CDR2 is SVGIG (reference sequence). V dropped 1 base and J dropped 5; count of bases not matched to a gene: 0. The CDR3 extends over 13 amino acids. Here the CDR3 DNA reads TGTGCCTGGAGTGGGACAGGGGGAGATACGCAGTATTTT. It translates to CAWSGTGGDTQYF.

V usage is TRBV11-2 and J usage is TRBJ2-2; possible D gene TRBD2, 5 bases. CDR3 length equals 21 residues. Germline V gene lookup returns CDR1 SGHAT and CDR2 FQNNGV. Trimming cost V 2 bases and J 3 bases, with 28 bases left between them. The CDR3, as DNA: TGTGCCAGCAGCTTATTTACGGAGGTGGTTTGGGGTGGATCGGACACCGGGGAGCTGTTTTTT. Its protein product is CASSLFTEVVWGGSDTGELFF.

This clonotype was seen once. This chain connects TRBV7-2 to TRBJ2-5, with 7 bases lining up with TRBD2. From germline, CDR1 is SGHTA and CDR2 FQGNSA. This CDR3 region has 15 residues. V shed 1 base and J 5 bases; nucleotides not matched to a gene: 7. The CDR3 protein is CASSLGPAGYETQYF. DNA for the CDR3: TGTGCCAGCAGCTTAGGGCCAGCGGGGTATGAGACCCAGTACTTC. The whole variable domain, filled in from reference TRBV7-2 and TRBJ2-5, reads GAGVSQSPSNKVTEKGKDVELRCDPISGHTALYWYRQSLGQGLEFLIYFQGNSAPDKSGLPSDRFSAERTGGSVSTLTIQRTQQEDSAVYLCASSLGPAGYETQYFGPGTRLLVL.

The V gene is TRBV3-1, the J gene TRBJ2-7; D may match TRBD1 or TRBD2 (5 bases each). Trimming pared 6 bases from V and 2 bases from J, leaving 14 bases between. The CDR3 is 14 amino acids. Germline CDR1 reads LGHDT; CDR2 reads YNNKEL (reference sequence). CDR3 sequence: CASSLGTVTYEQYF. Written as DNA, the CDR3 is TGTGCCAGCAGTCTCGGGACGGTAACCTACGAGCAGTACTTC.

This clonotype turned up a few times. The genes are TRBV6-5 and TRBJ2-2; perhaps TRBD2 as D (6 bases). Looked up from germline, CDR1 is MNHEY and CDR2 is SVGAGI. This CDR3 has 17 amino acids. V gave up 0 bases and J gave up 4 bases, with 15 bases separating them. CDR3 nucleotides: TGTGCCAGCAGTTACTCTAGGGCCACGGGGGTCACCGGGGAGCTGTTTTTT. It specifies CASSYSRATGVTGELFF.

This clonotype was seen more than once but under ten times. The V gene is TRBV20-1, the J gene TRBJ2-3; D remains ambiguous. There are 13 residues in the CDR3. V shed 6 bases and J shed 1 base, with 11 bases lying between them. Looked up from germline, CDR1 is DFQATT and CDR2 is SNEGSKA (reference sequence). The CDR3 is CSAVIWGTDTQYF. In DNA form, the CDR3 reads TGCAGTGCGGTCATTTGGGGCACAGATACGCAGTATTTT.

The chain employs TRBV6-2 or TRBV6-3 and TRBJ2-5; 7 positions match TRBD2. V shed 4 bases, J shed 4 bases, and the junction held 6 bases outside the gene matches. CDR3 length: 14 amino acids. CDR1 is MNHEY, CDR2 SVGEGT, per germline. The CDR3 DNA sequence: TGTGCCAGCAGTTTCCAGACGGGAGGAGAGACCCAGTACTTC. This codes for CASSFQTGGETQYF.

The chain recombines TRBV4-2 with TRBJ2-7; TRBD1 or TRBD2 may be the D gene (6 bases each). V lost 0 bases and J 5 bases, leaving 20 bases between the germline ends. The CDR3 sequence is 17 residues long. Germline V gene sequence: CDR1 LGHNA, CDR2 YNFKEQ. The CDR3 DNA follows: TGTGCCAGCAGCCAAGATTGGGGGCGGGGTTTGGTCGACGAGCAGTACTTC. Translation: CASSQDWGRGLVDEQYF.

The rearrangement uses TRBV20-1 and TRBJ2-5; no clear D gene. The V gene lost 6 bases and the J gene lost 5 bases, with 19 bases spanning the gap. The germline CDR1 and CDR2 sequences are DFQATT and SNEGSKA (reference sequence). This CDR3 is built from 14 residues. The CDR3: CSAVRPQLGETQYF. In DNA form, the CDR3 reads TGCAGTGCCGTCCGACCGCAGCTGGGCGAGACCCAGTACTTC.

This sequence joins TRBV18 and TRBJ2-3; D possibly corresponds to TRBD2 (6 bases). Between the trimmed V and J ends, which lost 3 bases and 0 bases, there was a span of 16 bases. The CDR3 is 17 amino acids. CDR1 and CDR2 (germline): KGHSH, LQKENI. Here the CDR3 DNA reads TGTGCCAGCTCACCCTCCCTCCTCGCGGGAAGCACAGATACGCAGTATTTT. Its translation is CASSPSLLAGSTDTQYF. The whole variable domain, filled in from reference TRBV18 and TRBJ2-3, reads NAGVMQNPRHLVRRRGQEARLRCSPMKGHSHVYWYRQLPEEGLKFMVYLQKENIIDESGMPKERFSAEFPKEGPSILRIQQVVRGDSAAYFCASSPSLLAGSTDTQYFGPGTRLTVL.

The V call is TRBV6-2 or TRBV6-3, the J call TRBJ2-7; D might be TRBD2 (7 bases). V lost 7 bases, J lost 4 bases, and 14 bases lay in between. CDR1 and CDR2 from the germline V gene are MNHEY and SVGEGT. The CDR3 runs to 13 residues. CDR3 protein: CASIAGALYEQYF. CDR3 sequence (DNA): TGTGCCAGCATCGCGGGGGCCCTTTACGAGCAGTACTTC.

This clonotype came up a few times. This chain connects TRBV5-5 to TRBJ2-1; 8 nucleotides agree with TRBD2. V shed 4 bases, J shed 0 bases, and the junction held 6 bases outside the gene matches. This CDR3 comprises 16 residues. CDR1 and CDR2 from the germline V gene are SGHKS and YYEKEE (reference sequence). The CDR3 sequence: CASSPKRELSYNEQFF. For the CDR3, the DNA is TGTGCCAGCAGCCCTAAGCGGGAGCTCTCCTACAATGAGCAGTTCTTC.

This clonotype was recorded a few times. V and J are TRBV3-1 and TRBJ2-4; unclear D gene. CDR3 length: 16 amino acids. V dropped 4 bases and J dropped 0 bases, with 13 bases sitting between them. CDR1 and CDR2 from the germline V gene are LGHDT and YNNKEL (reference sequence). The CDR3 DNA follows: TGTGCCAGCAGCCCTCGACAAACACTAGCCAAAAACATTCAGTACTTC. Translation: CASSPRQTLAKNIQYF.

The V gene is TRBV5-1, the J gene TRBJ2-3, with 12 bases that match TRBD2. The CDR3 has 16 residues. Trimming removed 4 bases from V and 2 bases from J; junction bases left unmatched: 5. Per the germline V gene, CDR1 is SGHRS and CDR2 is YFSETQ. CDR3 bases: TGCGCCAGCAGCCCGCGGACTAGCGGGGCCACAGATACGCAGTATTTT. Translated, it gives CASSPRTSGATDTQYF.

This clonotype was seen a handful of times. The rearrangement links TRBV20-1 to TRBJ2-3; 9 nucleotides agree with TRBD2. Per the germline V gene, CDR1 is DFQATT and CDR2 is SNEGSKA (reference sequence). The CDR3 has 15 residues. With 4 bases clipped from V and 2 bases from J, the junction kept 7 bases outside the gene matches. This chain's CDR3 is CSANPLAGTTDTQYF. As DNA, the CDR3 is TGCAGTGCTAATCCCCTAGCGGGGACCACAGATACGCAGTATTTT.

The J gene is TRBJ2-2, the V gene TRBV9, with D tentatively TRBD2 (5 bases). Per germline, CDR1 SGDLS and CDR2 YYNGEE. This CDR3 region has 16 residues. The V gene lost 4 bases and the J gene lost 4 bases, with 17 bases spanning the gap. The CDR3 reads CASSQSPDWGTGELFF. The CDR3 region has the DNA TGTGCCAGCAGCCAATCGCCGGACTGGGGCACCGGGGAGCTGTTTTTT.

This clonotype was seen more than once but under ten times. The chain couples TRBV20-1 to TRBJ2-5; weak D call: TRBD1 (5 bases). CDR3 size: 15 residues. V was cut by 6 bases and J by 3 bases, with 20 bases left in between. Germline CDR1 reads DFQATT; CDR2 reads SNEGSKA (reference sequence). The CDR3 nucleotides read TGCAGTGCCGCCCGGCAGGGCGAAACCGAAGAGACCCAGTACTTC. This encodes CSAARQGETEETQYF.

This chain connects TRBV3-1 to TRBJ1-5, with D unresolved. Trimming removed 1 base from V and 7 bases from J, with 8 bases in between. Looked up from germline, CDR1 is LGHDT and CDR2 is YNNKEL (reference sequence). CDR3 length: 13 amino acids. The CDR3: CASSQGIRQPQHF. The CDR3 region has the DNA TGTGCCAGCAGCCAAGGAATTCGCCAGCCCCAGCATTTT.

CDR3: CASSCPQGDSLQETQYF. The CDR3 nucleotides read TGTGCCAGCAGCTGTCCCCAAGGCGACAGCCTACAAGAGACCCAGTACTTC. The V call is TRBV21-1, the J call TRBJ2-5; the table's D call TRBD1 went unverified against the DNA. TRBV21-1 counts as a pseudogene. The CDR3 is made up of 17 amino acids.

This clonotype has at least ten counts. The CDR3 coding sequence is TGTGCCAGCAAGACCCTAGCGGGGGGCTACGAGCAGTACTTC. Amino acid sequence: CASKTLAGGYEQYF. V and J are TRBV6-1 and TRBJ2-7; 11 bases agree with TRBD2. CDR3 length: 14 amino acids. The V segment lost 7 bases and the J segment 3 bases; nucleotides outside the gene matches: 5. Germline loops: CDR1 MNHNS, CDR2 SASEGT.